This T cell receptor beta chain was retrieved from a study of molecular identifiers for immune sequencing clone quantification (dated by TCRdb to the late 2010s). Describing the broader study: For a replicate experiment, the RNA from either 20,000 or 100,000 naive CD8 T cells was divided into five aliquots, and four of those aliquots went on to sequencing. This methods study benchmarked molecular-identifier clustering-based TCR repertoire sequencing (MIDCIRS) and TCR RNA copy counting, using CD8 T cells to do so.

Results the study describes overall, beyond this receptor: The naive libraries included spiked-in Jurkat TCR RNA (roughly 9 copies' worth), and this RNA is not part of the donor repertoire. In CMV-specific effector cells, clones with more than 20 RNA copies accounted for over 97% of molecules, whereas in naive cells such clones accounted for under 1%. When barcode sub-clustering was omitted, TCR diversity was inflated by chimeric consensus sequences, with chimeras reaching as high as 47%. The sizes of highly expanded clones could end up underestimated when identical TCR molecules share a barcode. A single cell's worth of spiked-in Jurkat TCR RNA was reported detectable even among one million naive CD8 T cells. Roughly 2.8 recovered TCR RNA copies per cell were obtained by modeling, versus about 9 by digital PCR, implying a capture efficiency of around 28%.

Libraries of naive CD8 T cells were built from anywhere between roughly 19,000 and 1,000,000 sorted cells, with 10%, 30% or 50% of the purified RNA used. Naive CD8 T cells were FACS-sorted as CD8+CD4-CCR7+CD45RA+ on a BD FACSAria II into RLT Plus buffer. Detection sensitivity was tested by spiking Jurkat RNA equal to some 11 TCR copies' worth into samples containing roughly 17,000-1,100,000 naive CD8 T cells. CD8 T cells were enriched with RosetteSep CD8+ T Cell Enrichment Cocktail and Ficoll-Paque, followed by ACK red cell lysis. The germline V gene (reference sequence) sets CDR1 to SEHNR and CDR2 to FQNEAQ. The CDR3 spans 15 residues, from the cysteine through the phenylalanine. Only the CDR3 part of the read is kept: 45 bases, read in frame from the first base. In its sample, this clonotype was seen a few times. Its binding antigen is unknown. Relative to the germline gene, one junction end is altered; a read error may explain this.

Libraries were constructed by PCR. Instrument on record: NextSeq 500. Bulk TCR libraries were made following a previously described method, with the TCR primers given in Table S5. Purification of total RNA was performed with the Qiagen AllPrep DNA/RNA kit. Reads from multiple sequencing runs of the same library were pooled before analysis. As for how the authors treated the data: Reads were retained only if their TCR constant sequence matched exactly, and those retained reads were trimmed to 150 nt and grouped according to their 12-nt molecular barcodes. Reads inside each barcode group were sub-clustered using a 15% Levenshtein threshold, and a quality-weighted consensus sequence was constructed for each RNA molecule. Non-functional sequences were filtered out, along with any lower-count sequence sitting one edit away from another sequence. Barcode sub-clusters with fewer than 20% of the maximum read count were removed, based on fitting two negative binomial distributions. The public sequencing data were trimmed at Q25 with fastp and processed into clonotypes with MiXCR by TCRdb, which kept only in-frame beta chains. Rows matching on CDR3 protein sequence are summarized as one entry with the most common DNA and genes. The V and J calls were not made by the authors but by TCRdb's processing. The sample table contains about 630,000 distinct CDR3 sequences; only one count was recorded for roughly 27% of them. The top ten constitute 0.78% of the sample.

Sequencing input: naive CD8+ T cells from blood, with Jurkat cell RNA spiked in. The sample's cell subset or site, from its label and the paper: FACS-sorted CD8+CD4-CCR7+CD45RA+ naive T cells. The chain uses TRBV7-9 and TRBJ2-7; a weak D assignment points to TRBD2 (6 bases agree). The clonotype originates from a human donor in good health. Some libraries in this study had Jurkat cell RNA spiked in. At the DNA level, the sequence is TGTGCCAGCAACAACGGCGGGGACGGGAGCTACGAGCAGTGCTTC. It encodes CASNNGGDGSYEQCF.